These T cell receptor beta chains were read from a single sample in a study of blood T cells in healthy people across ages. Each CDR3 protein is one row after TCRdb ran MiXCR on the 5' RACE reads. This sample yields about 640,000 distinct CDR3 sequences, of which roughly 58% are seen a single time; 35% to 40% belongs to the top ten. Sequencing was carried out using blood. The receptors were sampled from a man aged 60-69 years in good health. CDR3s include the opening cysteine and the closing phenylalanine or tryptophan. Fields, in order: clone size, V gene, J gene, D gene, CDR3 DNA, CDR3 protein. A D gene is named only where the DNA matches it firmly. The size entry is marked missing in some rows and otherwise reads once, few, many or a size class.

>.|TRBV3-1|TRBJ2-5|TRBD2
TGTGCCAGCAGCCCCTGGCTAGCGGGTCAAGAGACCCAGTACTTC
CASSPWLAGQETQYF
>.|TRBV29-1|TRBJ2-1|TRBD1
TGCAGCGTTGAGGGGCAGGGGGCAGGCACTGAGCAGTTCTTC
CSVEGQGAGTEQFF
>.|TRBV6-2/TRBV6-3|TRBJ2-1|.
TGTGCCAGCAAACTCCGGGACTTAACTCACAATGAGCAGTTCTTC
CASKLRDLTHNEQFF
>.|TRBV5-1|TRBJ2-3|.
TGCGCCAGCAGCCCCTATGTCGGGGTCACAGATACGCAGTATTTT
CASSPYVGVTDTQYF
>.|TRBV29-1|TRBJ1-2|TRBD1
TGCAGCGGCGGGACAGGGATCGGCGGCTACACCTTC
CSGGTGIGGYTF
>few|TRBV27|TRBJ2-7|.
TGTGCCAAACCGGGTTACCACGAGCAGTACTTC
CAKPGYHEQYF
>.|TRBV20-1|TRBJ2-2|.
TGCAGTGCTAGAGCTAACGTAAACACCGGGGAGCTGTTTTTT
CSARANVNTGELFF
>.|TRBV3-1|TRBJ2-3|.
TGTGCCAGCAGCCAAGTGGGCGGACTCCACACAGATACGCAGTATTTT
CASSQVGGLHTDTQYF
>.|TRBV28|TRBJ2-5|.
TGTGCCAGCAGTTCCGGTTCCGAGGGGGAGACCCAGTACTTC
CASSSGSEGETQYF
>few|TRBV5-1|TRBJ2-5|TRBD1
TGCGCCAGCAGCCAGGGACAGGGGATCGGCGAGACCCAGTACTTC
CASSQGQGIGETQYF
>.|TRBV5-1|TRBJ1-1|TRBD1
TGCGCCTGCAGCTTGGAGGCCCCCGGGGGAGGGGGCTTCGTCACTGAAGCTTTCTTT
CACSLEAPGGGGFVTEAFF
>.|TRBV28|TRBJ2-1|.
TGTGCCAGCACTACCGCCGGGGCAGAAAACAATGAGCAGGTCTTC
CASTTAGAENNEQVF